This note documents a single T cell receptor beta chain sequence. What it recognizes is unknown. Other DNA sequences of this sample code for an identical CDR3. The data stem from a study of cytomegalovirus exposure and HLA in healthy donors. Overall study findings and caveats: Association of roughly 17,000 TCR beta sequences with HLA alleles was found at 0.05 false discovery rate in a later analysis. Cytomegalovirus association was assigned to over 150 TCR beta chains. It has been reported that TCR beta sequences accurately predicted the HLA-A and HLA-B alleles of most subjects.

Researchers ran the PCR with 60 Vbeta and 13 Jbeta primers. In the original workflow: Approximately 11 million of the about 80 million unique TCR beta chains counted in a later analysis were shared. Sequencing used immunoSEQ multiplex PCR; TCRdb keeps in-frame clones, though not all of them. V, J and clone size were drawn from that table, and D and trimming were deduced from the DNA. This table has some 130,000 clones, around 73% appearing once. The V gene end was trimmed by 4 bases and the J gene end by 2 bases; junction bases not matched to a gene: 6. Looked up from germline, CDR1 is SGHRS and CDR2 is YFSETQ. This CDR3 has 16 amino acids.

The chain links TRBV5-1 to TRBJ1-3, with TRBD1 matching 10 bases. Sequencing was carried out using PBMCs. This receptor was obtained from a female donor in good health and CMV-seronegative. CDR3 DNA: TGCGCCAGCAGCGCCGGACAGGGGGAGCCTGGAAACACCATATATTTT. Amino acids: CASSAGQGEPGNTIYF.